These T cell receptor beta chains were read from a single sample in a study of shared clonotypes between healthy human individuals. The method was immunoSEQ multiplex PCR; TCRdb's version includes in-frame clones alone and lacks a portion of them. The table includes millions of clones, approximately 95% detected once. Material for sequencing was naive CD4+ T cells from PBMCs. The source of these receptors is a man between 18 and 29 years old in good health. Some clones in this sample may be carry-over from other donors' samples. Both conserved end residues are part of each CDR3. Fields, in order: D gene, CDR3 length, J gene, clone size, V gene, CDR3 DNA, CDR3 protein. D genes are given only for firm matches. Clone size appears in some rows only: once, few, many, or a class for an expanded clone.

D gene: NA
CDR3 length: 15
J gene: TRBJ1-3
clone size: NA
V gene: TRBV6-1
CDR3 DNA: TGTGCCAGCAGGATCAAGCAGCCCTCTGGAAACACCATATATTTT
CDR3 protein: CASRIKQPSGNTIYF

D gene: NA
CDR3 length: 14
J gene: TRBJ2-7
clone size: NA
V gene: TRBV25-1
CDR3 DNA: TGTGCCAGCAGTCCCGGGACTTCAGGTTGGGAGCAGTACTTC
CDR3 protein: CASSPGTSGWEQYF

D gene: NA
CDR3 length: 13
J gene: TRBJ2-7
clone size: NA
V gene: TRBV5-1
CDR3 DNA: TGCGCCAGCAGCGGGCCCAATACCTACGAGCAGTACTTC
CDR3 protein: CASSGPNTYEQYF

D gene: TRBD1
CDR3 length: 12
J gene: TRBJ1-1
clone size: NA
V gene: TRBV7-2
CDR3 DNA: TGTGCCAGCAGCGGGGACAGGGGGAAGGCTTTCTTT
CDR3 protein: CASSGDRGKAFF

D gene: NA
CDR3 length: 14
J gene: TRBJ2-2
clone size: NA
V gene: TRBV6-5
CDR3 DNA: TGTGCCAGCAGTTACAAGAGGACCACCGGGGAGCTGTTTTTT
CDR3 protein: CASSYKRTTGELFF

D gene: NA
CDR3 length: 14
J gene: TRBJ1-4
clone size: NA
V gene: TRBV6-5
CDR3 DNA: TGTGCCAGCAGTTACGCCAGTATAGATGAAAAACTGTTTTTT
CDR3 protein: CASSYASIDEKLFF

D gene: NA
CDR3 length: 14
J gene: TRBJ2-7
clone size: NA
V gene: TRBV27
CDR3 DNA: TGTGCCACCTCCGCCCGCGCGGGTAACTACGAGCAGTACTTC
CDR3 protein: CATSARAGNYEQYF

D gene: NA
CDR3 length: 14
J gene: TRBJ1-2
clone size: NA
V gene: TRBV19
CDR3 DNA: TGTGCCAGTACCGGGACATCGCGGAACTATGGCTACACCTTC
CDR3 protein: CASTGTSRNYGYTF

D gene: NA
CDR3 length: 15
J gene: TRBJ2-7
clone size: NA
V gene: TRBV5-1
CDR3 DNA: TGCGCCAGCAGCTTGGGGTCAGGGAGCTTGTACGAGCAGTACTTC
CDR3 protein: CASSLGSGSLYEQYF

D gene: NA
CDR3 length: 12
J gene: TRBJ1-2
clone size: NA
V gene: TRBV28
CDR3 DNA: TGTGCCAGCAGTTTGAGGGGGAATGGCTACACCTTC
CDR3 protein: CASSLRGNGYTF

D gene: NA
CDR3 length: 13
J gene: TRBJ2-7
clone size: NA
V gene: TRBV18
CDR3 DNA: TGTGCCAGCTCAACGAACAGCGAGGGCGAGCAGTACTTC
CDR3 protein: CASSTNSEGEQYF

D gene: NA
CDR3 length: 14
J gene: TRBJ2-3
clone size: NA
V gene: TRBV12-5
CDR3 DNA: TGTGCTAGTGGTTTGTCACAGGTCACAGATACGCAGTATTTT
CDR3 protein: CASGLSQVTDTQYF

D gene: TRBD1
CDR3 length: 13
J gene: TRBJ2-7
clone size: NA
V gene: TRBV7-3
CDR3 DNA: TGTGCCAGCAGCAAGGACAGGGGGCAAGAGCAGTACTTC
CDR3 protein: CASSKDRGQEQYF

D gene: NA
CDR3 length: 14
J gene: TRBJ2-3
clone size: NA
V gene: TRBV29-1
CDR3 DNA: TGCAGCGTTGGGCCGGGACAAGGTGGGGATACGCAGTATTTT
CDR3 protein: CSVGPGQGGDTQYF

D gene: NA
CDR3 length: 12
J gene: TRBJ1-2
clone size: NA
V gene: TRBV5-6
CDR3 DNA: TGTGCCAGCAGCTTGGGGACGAGCGGCTACACCTTC
CDR3 protein: CASSLGTSGYTF

D gene: NA
CDR3 length: 16
J gene: TRBJ1-5
clone size: NA
V gene: TRBV19
CDR3 DNA: TGTGCCAGTTCCCTCTCTACCGGGACAAAGAATCAGCCCCAGCATTTT
CDR3 protein: CASSLSTGTKNQPQHF

D gene: NA
CDR3 length: 13
J gene: TRBJ1-2
clone size: NA
V gene: TRBV7-9
CDR3 DNA: TGTGCCAGCAGCGTAGACGGTAACTATGGCTACACCTTC
CDR3 protein: CASSVDGNYGYTF

D gene: TRBD1
CDR3 length: 16
J gene: TRBJ2-7
clone size: NA
V gene: TRBV15
CDR3 DNA: TGTGCCACCCGAGACCCCGGGACAGGGCACTCCTACGAGCAGTACTTC
CDR3 protein: CATRDPGTGHSYEQYF

D gene: NA
CDR3 length: 19
J gene: TRBJ1-3
clone size: once
V gene: TRBV5-1
CDR3 DNA: TGCGCCAGCAGCTTGCTGTTTAATACAGGCGGCATGGATGGAAACACCATATATTTT
CDR3 protein: CASSLLFNTGGMDGNTIYF

D gene: TRBD2
CDR3 length: 15
J gene: TRBJ2-7
clone size: NA
V gene: TRBV11-3
CDR3 DNA: TGTGCCAGCAGCTTAGACGAGCGGGAGTCCTACGAGCAGTACTTC
CDR3 protein: CASSLDERESYEQYF

D gene: TRBD1
CDR3 length: 16
J gene: TRBJ2-2
clone size: NA
V gene: TRBV6-1
CDR3 DNA: TGTGCCAGCAGTGAACAGGGGGCGAGGAACACCGGGGAGCTGTTTTTT
CDR3 protein: CASSEQGARNTGELFF

D gene: NA
CDR3 length: 15
J gene: TRBJ2-1
clone size: NA
V gene: TRBV7-9
CDR3 DNA: TGTGCCAGCAGCCCCGGGACCATCGACTACAATGAGCAGTTCTTC
CDR3 protein: CASSPGTIDYNEQFF

D gene: NA
CDR3 length: 16
J gene: TRBJ1-1
clone size: NA
V gene: TRBV27
CDR3 DNA: TGTGCCAGCACCCCCAATCAGGGGAGGAGGAACACTGAAGCTTTCTTT
CDR3 protein: CASTPNQGRRNTEAFF

D gene: TRBD1
CDR3 length: 15
J gene: TRBJ2-1
clone size: once
V gene: TRBV5-1
CDR3 DNA: TGCGCCAGCAGCTTGGTGGGACAGGGGTTTGTTGAGCAGTTCTTC
CDR3 protein: CASSLVGQGFVEQFF

D gene: NA
CDR3 length: 14
J gene: TRBJ1-1
clone size: few
V gene: TRBV18
CDR3 DNA: TGTGCCAGCTCACCACCGCATGCCAACACTGAAGCTTTCTTT
CDR3 protein: CASSPPHANTEAFF

D gene: NA
CDR3 length: 13
J gene: TRBJ1-4
clone size: NA
V gene: TRBV5-4
CDR3 DNA: TGTGCCAGCAGCCGTCAAGGGAGTGAAAAACTGTTTTTT
CDR3 protein: CASSRQGSEKLFF

D gene: NA
CDR3 length: 13
J gene: TRBJ2-7
clone size: NA
V gene: TRBV25-1
CDR3 DNA: TGTGCCAGCAGTGAACGGGGTTTCCACGAGCAGTACTTC
CDR3 protein: CASSERGFHEQYF

D gene: NA
CDR3 length: 13
J gene: TRBJ1-2
clone size: NA
V gene: TRBV30
CDR3 DNA: TGTGCCTGGAGTGACGACAGGAGCTATGGCTACACCTTC
CDR3 protein: CAWSDDRSYGYTF

D gene: NA
CDR3 length: 19
J gene: TRBJ2-7
clone size: NA
V gene: TRBV12-5
CDR3 DNA: TGTGCTAGTGGTTTGGCCCTGGCTCCCGGGACCCCCGGCTCCTACGAGCAGTACTTC
CDR3 protein: CASGLALAPGTPGSYEQYF

D gene: TRBD1
CDR3 length: 14
J gene: TRBJ2-7
clone size: NA
V gene: TRBV9
CDR3 DNA: TGTGCCAGCAGCGTGACAGGGGCAGGGTACGAGCAGTACTTC
CDR3 protein: CASSVTGAGYEQYF

D gene: NA
CDR3 length: 12
J gene: TRBJ2-7
clone size: NA
V gene: TRBV28
CDR3 DNA: TGTGCCAGCAGCACGGGGACCTACGAGCAGTACTTC
CDR3 protein: CASSTGTYEQYF

D gene: NA
CDR3 length: 13
J gene: TRBJ1-3
clone size: NA
V gene: TRBV11-3
CDR3 DNA: TGTGCCAGCAGCTCGGACTCTGGAAACACCATATATTTT
CDR3 protein: CASSSDSGNTIYF

D gene: TRBD1
CDR3 length: 17
J gene: TRBJ2-1
clone size: NA
V gene: TRBV10-3
CDR3 DNA: TGTGCCATCAGTGAGCCGCGGGGGGACAGGGGGCACGATGAGCAGTTCTTC
CDR3 protein: CAISEPRGDRGHDEQFF

D gene: TRBD1
CDR3 length: 12
J gene: TRBJ1-3
clone size: NA
V gene: TRBV6-1
CDR3 DNA: TGTGCCAGTGGACAGGGAGTAAACACCATATATTTT
CDR3 protein: CASGQGVNTIYF

D gene: NA
CDR3 length: 13
J gene: TRBJ1-2
clone size: NA
V gene: TRBV5-8
CDR3 DNA: TGTGCCAGCAGCCAAACAGGGCCCTATGGCTACACCTTC
CDR3 protein: CASSQTGPYGYTF

D gene: NA
CDR3 length: 17
J gene: TRBJ1-3
clone size: NA
V gene: TRBV6-1
CDR3 DNA: TGTGCCAGCAGTGTGAGATTGGGGCAGGGCTCTGGAAACACCATATATTTT
CDR3 protein: CASSVRLGQGSGNTIYF

D gene: NA
CDR3 length: 11
J gene: TRBJ1-2
clone size: once
V gene: TRBV20-1
CDR3 DNA: TGCAGTGCTAGCTTAAGGGACGGCTACACCTTC
CDR3 protein: CSASLRDGYTF

D gene: TRBD1
CDR3 length: 15
J gene: TRBJ1-5
clone size: few
V gene: TRBV28
CDR3 DNA: TGTGCCAGCAACACAGGGGGCGAGGGGGAACAGCCCCAGCATTTT
CDR3 protein: CASNTGGEGEQPQHF

D gene: TRBD1
CDR3 length: 17
J gene: TRBJ1-5
clone size: NA
V gene: TRBV7-9
CDR3 DNA: TGTGCCAGCAGCTCCGCAGGGGGTTCTATGGGCAATCAGCCCCAGCATTTT
CDR3 protein: CASSSAGGSMGNQPQHF

D gene: NA
CDR3 length: 14
J gene: TRBJ2-3
clone size: NA
V gene: TRBV7-2
CDR3 DNA: TGTGCCAGCAGCTTATGGACGCTCACAGATACGCAGTATTTT
CDR3 protein: CASSLWTLTDTQYF

D gene: TRBD2
CDR3 length: 15
J gene: TRBJ2-1
clone size: once
V gene: TRBV15
CDR3 DNA: TGTGCCACCAGCAGAGTTAAGGGACTAGCACATGAGCAGTTCTTC
CDR3 protein: CATSRVKGLAHEQFF

D gene: TRBD1
CDR3 length: 14
J gene: TRBJ2-4
clone size: NA
V gene: TRBV28
CDR3 DNA: TGTGCCAGCGGGGGACAGGGGGCCTTGAACATTCAGTACTTC
CDR3 protein: CASGGQGALNIQYF

D gene: TRBD1
CDR3 length: 14
J gene: TRBJ1-1
clone size: NA
V gene: TRBV19
CDR3 DNA: TGTGCCAGTAGACTATACCAGGGGGAAACTGAAGCTTTCTTT
CDR3 protein: CASRLYQGETEAFF

D gene: NA
CDR3 length: 10
J gene: TRBJ2-1
clone size: NA
V gene: TRBV10-3
CDR3 DNA: TGTGCCATCGGATCCCATGAGCAGTTCTTC
CDR3 protein: CAIGSHEQFF

D gene: TRBD2
CDR3 length: 18
J gene: TRBJ2-3
clone size: NA
V gene: TRBV7-3
CDR3 DNA: TGTGCCAGCAGCTTACGGTGGGTTAGCGGGAGTGGCACAGATACGCAGTATTTT
CDR3 protein: CASSLRWVSGSGTDTQYF

D gene: TRBD1
CDR3 length: 15
J gene: TRBJ1-3
clone size: NA
V gene: TRBV11-2
CDR3 DNA: TGTGCCAGCAGCCCTGAGACAGGGTGGGGAAACACCATATATTTT
CDR3 protein: CASSPETGWGNTIYF

D gene: NA
CDR3 length: 16
J gene: TRBJ2-1
clone size: NA
V gene: TRBV7-2
CDR3 DNA: TGTGCCAGCAGCTTAATAGCCCTCAGAGGCCCCAATGAGCAGTTCTTC
CDR3 protein: CASSLIALRGPNEQFF

D gene: NA
CDR3 length: 13
J gene: TRBJ1-2
clone size: NA
V gene: TRBV7-2
CDR3 DNA: TGTGCCAGCAGCTTCCGGGCCGCGGAAGGCTACACCTTC
CDR3 protein: CASSFRAAEGYTF

D gene: TRBD2
CDR3 length: 15
J gene: TRBJ2-1
clone size: NA
V gene: TRBV19
CDR3 DNA: TGTGCCACTAGGACTAGCGGGAGGGCGTATTATGAGCAGTTCTTC
CDR3 protein: CATRTSGRAYYEQFF

D gene: TRBD2
CDR3 length: 16
J gene: TRBJ2-5
clone size: NA
V gene: TRBV28
CDR3 DNA: TGTGCCAGCAGTTTACATAGGACTAGCGGCCAAGAGACCCAGTACTTC
CDR3 protein: CASSLHRTSGQETQYF

D gene: NA
CDR3 length: 17
J gene: TRBJ1-4
clone size: NA
V gene: TRBV7-6
CDR3 DNA: TGTGCCAGCAGCCCCGACCCCTGGGACACGGATAATGAAAAACTGTTTTTT
CDR3 protein: CASSPDPWDTDNEKLFF

D gene: NA
CDR3 length: 15
J gene: TRBJ2-1
clone size: NA
V gene: TRBV7-9
CDR3 DNA: TGTGCCAGCAGCTTAGGCGGGACAGCCTACAATGAGCAGTTCTTC
CDR3 protein: CASSLGGTAYNEQFF

D gene: NA
CDR3 length: 17
J gene: TRBJ1-4
clone size: NA
V gene: TRBV19
CDR3 DNA: TGTGCCAGTATTAGGAGTGTGGCCCACGCGGCTAATGAAAAACTGTTTTTT
CDR3 protein: CASIRSVAHAANEKLFF

D gene: NA
CDR3 length: 15
J gene: TRBJ1-5
clone size: NA
V gene: TRBV28
CDR3 DNA: TGTGCCAGCAATTCAAGGATGCCTAGCAATCAGCCCCAGCATTTT
CDR3 protein: CASNSRMPSNQPQHF

D gene: TRBD1
CDR3 length: 15
J gene: TRBJ1-5
clone size: once
V gene: TRBV27
CDR3 DNA: TGTGCCAGCAGCCGTATAGGACAGGGAGGTCAGCCCCAGCATTTT
CDR3 protein: CASSRIGQGGQPQHF

D gene: TRBD1
CDR3 length: 14
J gene: TRBJ1-2
clone size: NA
V gene: TRBV5-5
CDR3 DNA: TGTGCCAGCAGCCCCGGACAGGGTGTCTATGGCTACACCTTC
CDR3 protein: CASSPGQGVYGYTF

D gene: NA
CDR3 length: 15
J gene: TRBJ1-2
clone size: NA
V gene: TRBV11-2
CDR3 DNA: TGTGCCAGCAGCTTTTGGGACACTTTAAACTATGGCTACACCTTC
CDR3 protein: CASSFWDTLNYGYTF

D gene: NA
CDR3 length: 16
J gene: TRBJ1-2
clone size: NA
V gene: TRBV19
CDR3 DNA: TGTGCCAGTAGTTCCAATGAAGGGGGATCGAACTATGGCTACACCTTC
CDR3 protein: CASSSNEGGSNYGYTF

D gene: NA
CDR3 length: 14
J gene: TRBJ1-4
clone size: NA
V gene: TRBV6-1
CDR3 DNA: TGTGCCAGCAGCTTAGGGGGTATAAATGAAAAACTGTTTTTT
CDR3 protein: CASSLGGINEKLFF